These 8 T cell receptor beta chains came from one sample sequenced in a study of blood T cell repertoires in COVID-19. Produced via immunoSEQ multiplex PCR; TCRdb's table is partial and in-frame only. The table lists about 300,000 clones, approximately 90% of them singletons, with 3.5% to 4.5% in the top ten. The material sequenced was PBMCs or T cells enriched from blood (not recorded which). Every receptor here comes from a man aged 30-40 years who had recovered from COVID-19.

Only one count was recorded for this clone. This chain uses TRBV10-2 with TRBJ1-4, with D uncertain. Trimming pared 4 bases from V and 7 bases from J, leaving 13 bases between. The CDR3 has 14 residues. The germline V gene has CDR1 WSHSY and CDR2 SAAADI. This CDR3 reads CASSVGSFGEKLFF. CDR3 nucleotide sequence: TGCGCCAGCAGTGTGGGCAGCTTCGGTGAAAAACTGTTTTTT.

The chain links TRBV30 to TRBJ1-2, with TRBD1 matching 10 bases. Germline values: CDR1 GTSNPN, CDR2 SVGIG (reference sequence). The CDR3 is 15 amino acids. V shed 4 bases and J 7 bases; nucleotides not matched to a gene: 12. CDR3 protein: CAWKTGGAPLVGYTF. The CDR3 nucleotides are TGTGCCTGGAAGACAGGGGGCGCCCCCTTAGTTGGCTACACCTTC.

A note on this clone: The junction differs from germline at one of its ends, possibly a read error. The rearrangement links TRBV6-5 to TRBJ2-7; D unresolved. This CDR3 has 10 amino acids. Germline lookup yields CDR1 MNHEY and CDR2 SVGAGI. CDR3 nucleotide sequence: TGCGTGACTGGGTCCTACGAGCAGTACTTC. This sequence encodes CVTGSYEQYF.

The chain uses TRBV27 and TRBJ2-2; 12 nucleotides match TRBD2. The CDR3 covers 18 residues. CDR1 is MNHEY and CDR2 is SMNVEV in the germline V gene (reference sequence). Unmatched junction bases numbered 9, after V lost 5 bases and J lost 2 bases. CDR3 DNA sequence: TGTGCCAGCAGTAGTCTAGCGGGGGGGCTCGATAACACCGGGGAGCTGTTTTTT. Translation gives CASSSLAGGLDNTGELFF.

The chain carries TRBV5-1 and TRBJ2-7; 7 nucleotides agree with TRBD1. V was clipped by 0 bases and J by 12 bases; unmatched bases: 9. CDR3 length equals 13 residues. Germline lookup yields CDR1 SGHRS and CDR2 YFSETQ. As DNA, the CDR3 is TGCGCCAGCAGCTTGGTTGGCCCGGGACAGCGGTACTTC. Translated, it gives CASSLVGPGQRYF.

The CDR3 here is CASSLNGQGHTIYF. DNA for the CDR3: TGTGCCAGCAGTTTAAACGGACAGGGCCACACCATATATTTT. The chain employs TRBV27 and TRBJ1-3, with TRBD1 identical over 8 bases. The CDR3 loop spans 14 amino acids. V lost 2 bases, J lost 8 bases, and 5 bases stayed unmatched. Germline V gives CDR1 MNHEY, CDR2 SMNVEV (reference sequence).

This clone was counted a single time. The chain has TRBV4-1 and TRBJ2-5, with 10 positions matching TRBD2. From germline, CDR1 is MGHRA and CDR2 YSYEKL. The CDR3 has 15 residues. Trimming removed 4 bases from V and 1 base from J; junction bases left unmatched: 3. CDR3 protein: CASSRLAGVQETQYF. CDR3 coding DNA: TGCGCCAGCAGCCGCCTAGCGGGGGTCCAAGAGACCCAGTACTTC.

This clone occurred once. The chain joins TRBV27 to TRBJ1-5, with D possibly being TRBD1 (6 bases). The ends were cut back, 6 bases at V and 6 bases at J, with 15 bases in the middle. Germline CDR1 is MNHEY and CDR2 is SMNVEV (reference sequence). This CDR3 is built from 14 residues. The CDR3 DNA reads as TGTGCCAGCAGCCCAGGGGTGGGGAGTCAGCCCCAGCATTTT. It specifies CASSPGVGSQPQHF.